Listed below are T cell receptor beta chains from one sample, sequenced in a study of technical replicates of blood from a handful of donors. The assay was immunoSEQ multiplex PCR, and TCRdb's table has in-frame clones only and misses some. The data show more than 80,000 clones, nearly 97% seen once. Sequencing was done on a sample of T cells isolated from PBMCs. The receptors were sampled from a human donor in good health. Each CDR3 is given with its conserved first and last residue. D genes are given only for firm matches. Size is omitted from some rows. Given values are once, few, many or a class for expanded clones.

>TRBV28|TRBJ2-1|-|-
TGTGCCAGCAGCCCCGTGGGGGGAAGAGATGAGCAGTTCTTC
CASSPVGGRDEQFF
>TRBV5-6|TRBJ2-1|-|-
TGTGCCAGCAGCTTGAGCCAGGGATACAATGAGCAGTTCTTC
CASSLSQGYNEQFF
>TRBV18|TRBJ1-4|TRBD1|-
TGTGCCAGCTCACAAGGGACAGGGAAAGGTGAAAAACTGTTTTTT
CASSQGTGKGEKLFF
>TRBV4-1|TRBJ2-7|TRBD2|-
TGCGCCAGCAGCCAAGAGGAAGTCCCTAGCGGGGGGGACTACGAGCAGTACTTC
CASSQEEVPSGGDYEQYF
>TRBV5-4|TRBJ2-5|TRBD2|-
TGTGCCAGCAGCTTGGACGCGGGAGCTAGGGAGACCCAGTACTTC
CASSLDAGARETQYF
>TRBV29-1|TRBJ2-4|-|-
TGCAGCGTTGATCCAGGTGGGGGCTTAGGGAACATTCAGTACTTC
CSVDPGGGLGNIQYF
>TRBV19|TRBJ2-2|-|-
TGTGCCAGTAGTATTTATTGGAACACCGGGGAGCTGTTTTTT
CASSIYWNTGELFF
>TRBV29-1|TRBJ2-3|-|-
TGCAGCGTTCGTTCGTCAGATACGCAGTATTTT
CSVRSSDTQYF
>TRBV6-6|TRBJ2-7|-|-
TGTGCCAGCAGTTACGGGCACGAGCAGTACTTC
CASSYGHEQYF
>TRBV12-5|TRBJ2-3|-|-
TGTGCTAGTGGTCGCGAGGCCCCAAATACGCAGTATTTT
CASGREAPNTQYF
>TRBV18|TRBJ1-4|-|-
TGTGCCAGCTCACCGCAACAGACAACTAATGAAAAACTGTTTTTT
CASSPQQTTNEKLFF
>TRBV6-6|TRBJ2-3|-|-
TGTGCCAGCAGTTACCCAACAGTTGAAGATACGCAGTATTTT
CASSYPTVEDTQYF
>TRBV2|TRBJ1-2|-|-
TGTGCCAGCAGTGAAGCATGGACAGCGATCAACTATGGCTACACCTTC
CASSEAWTAINYGYTF
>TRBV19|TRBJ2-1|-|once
TGTGCCAGTAGTGGGGGGGGGCACATGAGTGAGCAGTTCTTC
CASSGGGHMSEQFF
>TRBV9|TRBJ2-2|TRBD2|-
TGTGCCAGCAGCGAATACGTAGCGGGGTCAAACACCGGGGAGCTGTTTTTT
CASSEYVAGSNTGELFF
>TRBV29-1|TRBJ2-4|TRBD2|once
TGCAGCGTTGAAAGGGGACTAGCGGGAGTTGGGGCCAAAAACATTCAGTACTTC
CSVERGLAGVGAKNIQYF
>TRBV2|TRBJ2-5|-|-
TGTGCCAGCACCGGGGGAGGAGAGACCCAGTACTTC
CASTGGGETQYF
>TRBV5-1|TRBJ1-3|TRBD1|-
TGCGCCAGCAGCCCGACCATTGACAGGGTAGGACACACCATATATTTT
CASSPTIDRVGHTIYF
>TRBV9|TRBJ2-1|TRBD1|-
TGTGCCAGCAGCGAGACAGGGACGTCCTACAATGAGCAGTTCTTC
CASSETGTSYNEQFF
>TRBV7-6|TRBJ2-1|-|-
TGTGCCAGCAGCTTAGCCCCTCCGATTGTTAGCGCCTACTCCTACAATGAGCAGTTCTTC
CASSLAPPIVSAYSYNEQFF
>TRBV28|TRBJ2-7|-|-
TGTGCCAGCAACGCCGCGGCTCCCACCTACGAGCAGTACTTC
CASNAAAPTYEQYF
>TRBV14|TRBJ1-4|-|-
TGTGCCAGCAGTTTAAAGGAGTGGTACCCTGGGAATGAAAAACTGTTTTTT
CASSLKEWYPGNEKLFF
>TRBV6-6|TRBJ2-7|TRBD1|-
TGTGCCAGCAGTTTCGACAGGGGGGGAACCTACGAGCAGTACTTC
CASSFDRGGTYEQYF
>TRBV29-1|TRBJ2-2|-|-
TGCAGCGTCCAAGTGGGCGCGAACACCGGGGAGCTGTTTTTT
CSVQVGANTGELFF
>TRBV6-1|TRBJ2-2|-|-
TGTGCCGGACGGGAACCGAACACCGGGGAGCTGTTTTTT
CAGREPNTGELFF
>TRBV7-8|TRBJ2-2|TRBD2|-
TGTGCCAGCAGCTTAGGCGTAGCGGGGGAGAACACCGGGGAGCTGTTTTTT
CASSLGVAGENTGELFF
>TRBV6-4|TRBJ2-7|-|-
TGTGCCGTCCCAGGGAGGTCCTACGAGCAGTACTTC
CAVPGRSYEQYF
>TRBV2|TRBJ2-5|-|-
TGTGCCAGCAGAGCGGGACACTACCAAGAGACCCAGTACTTC
CASRAGHYQETQYF
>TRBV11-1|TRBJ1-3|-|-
TGTGCCAGCAGCGGGCAAAACACCATATATTTT
CASSGQNTIYF
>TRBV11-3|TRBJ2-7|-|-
TGTGCCAGCAGCTCACGGTCCTATCCGAACGAGCAGTACTTC
CASSSRSYPNEQYF
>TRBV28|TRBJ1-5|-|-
TGTGCCCTTAATGGGGGGGGCTCGATTCAGCCCCAGCATTTT
CALNGGGSIQPQHF
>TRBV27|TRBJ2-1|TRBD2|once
TGTGCCAGCTGTCGACTAGCGGGATCCTACAATGAGCAGTTCTTC
CASCRLAGSYNEQFF
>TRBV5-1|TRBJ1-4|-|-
TGCGCCAGCAGCTTGTATCGGGCGGCGGGTGAAAAACTGTTTTTT
CASSLYRAAGEKLFF
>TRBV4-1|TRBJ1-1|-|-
TGCGCCAGCAGCCTACACCTGGCGGACATGAACACTGAAGCTTTCTTT
CASSLHLADMNTEAFF
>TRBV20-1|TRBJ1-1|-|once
TGCAGTGCTGTTGGAGTTGAAGCTTTCTTT
CSAVGVEAFF
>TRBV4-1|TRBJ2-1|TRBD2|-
TGCGCCAGCAGCCAGGGAATAGCGGGGATGTTCTTC
CASSQGIAGMFF
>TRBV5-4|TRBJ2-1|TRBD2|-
TGTGCCAGCAGCTTAACTAGCGGGGGTATCGGCGATGAGCAGTTCTTC
CASSLTSGGIGDEQFF
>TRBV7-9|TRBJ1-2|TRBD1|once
TGTGCCAGCAGCCCGGACAGGGTTCATGGCTACACCTTC
CASSPDRVHGYTF
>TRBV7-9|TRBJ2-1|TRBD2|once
TGTGCCAGCAGTTGGCGGGAGTACAATGAGCAGTTCTTC
CASSWREYNEQFF
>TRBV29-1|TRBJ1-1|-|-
TGCAGCGTCCACAGGGAGACGAACACTGAAGCTTTCTTT
CSVHRETNTEAFF
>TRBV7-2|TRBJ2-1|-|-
TGTGCCAGCAACACGGGACTCCGCACTGAGCAGTTCTTC
CASNTGLRTEQFF
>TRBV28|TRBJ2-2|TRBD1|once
TGTGCCAGCAGGCCCCCGGGACAGGGTTTCACCGGGGAGCTGTTTTTT
CASRPPGQGFTGELFF
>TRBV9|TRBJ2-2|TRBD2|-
TGTGCCAGCAGCTCTCTATCATCGGGGGGGAACACCGGGGAGCTGTTTTTT
CASSSLSSGGNTGELFF
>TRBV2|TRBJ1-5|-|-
TGTGCCAGCAGTGAAGACAGCTATAGCAATCAGCCCCAGCATTTT
CASSEDSYSNQPQHF
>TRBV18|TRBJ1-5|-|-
TGTGCCAGCTCACCACCGAGTAATCGCCAAATAAATCAGCCCCAGCATTTT
CASSPPSNRQINQPQHF
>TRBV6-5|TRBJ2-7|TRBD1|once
TGTGCCAGCAGTTACCTTGGGACAGACTACGAGCAGTACTTC
CASSYLGTDYEQYF
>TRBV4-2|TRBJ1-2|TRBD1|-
TGTGCCAGCAGCCAAGAAGGCACCCGGGACAGGGGAAGTGGCTACACCTTC
CASSQEGTRDRGSGYTF
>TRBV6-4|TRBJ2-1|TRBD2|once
TGTGCCAGCAGTGAAGGGACTAGCGGCAATGAGCAGTTCTTC
CASSEGTSGNEQFF
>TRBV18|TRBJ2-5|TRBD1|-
TGTGCCAGCTCACGAGGACAGGGGTCTCAAGAGACCCAGTACTTC
CASSRGQGSQETQYF
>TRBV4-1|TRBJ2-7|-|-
TGCGCCAGCAGCCAAGAGGGCAACTCCTACGAGCAGTACTTC
CASSQEGNSYEQYF
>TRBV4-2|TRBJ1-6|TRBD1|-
TGTGCCAGCAGCCAAGAGAAAGGGGGCGCCAATAATTCACCCCTCCACTTT
CASSQEKGGANNSPLHF
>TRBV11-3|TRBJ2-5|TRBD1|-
TGTGCCAGCAGCCCCTCCAGGGGGACGAAGACCCAGTACTTC
CASSPSRGTKTQYF
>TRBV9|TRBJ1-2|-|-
TGTGCCAGCAGCTCTGCCGGACTCTACTATGGCTACACCTTC
CASSSAGLYYGYTF
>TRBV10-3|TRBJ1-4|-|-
TGTGCCATCAGACAACAGGGTGAAAAACTGTTTTTT
CAIRQQGEKLFF